What follows describes a single T cell receptor (beta chain). Its antigen is not known. The trim removed 2 bases at V and 5 bases at J, leaving 11 bases unmatched. This CDR3 spans 15 amino acids. The germline CDR1 and CDR2 sequences are DFQATT and SNEGSKA (reference sequence). These data come from a study of blood T cells in healthy people across ages. The use of a sample-barcoded 5' primer and a J-beta primer mix characterized a second PCR of roughly 7 to 11 cycles. The template-switch adaptor, which had 12 random nucleotides, put a tag on each cDNA molecule. One entry per CDR3 protein results from TCRdb running MiXCR on the 5' RACE reads. Among hundreds of thousands of distinct CDR3 sequences, 25% to 35% were seen once, and the ten largest hold 15% to 19%. General observations from the study: Roughly linear age-related decline in beta diversity appeared, significant by age roughly 40. Calculation of diversity from one million T cells yielded estimates considered to be underestimates.

Sequencing was performed on blood. The J gene is TRBJ1-1, the V gene TRBV20-1; 7 bases are shared with TRBD1. The sequence derives from a woman aged 80 or over in good health. The CDR3 DNA reads TGCAGTGCTAGACCAACCCGACAGGGTGGGACTGAAGCTTTCTTT. Its translation: CSARPTRQGGTEAFF.